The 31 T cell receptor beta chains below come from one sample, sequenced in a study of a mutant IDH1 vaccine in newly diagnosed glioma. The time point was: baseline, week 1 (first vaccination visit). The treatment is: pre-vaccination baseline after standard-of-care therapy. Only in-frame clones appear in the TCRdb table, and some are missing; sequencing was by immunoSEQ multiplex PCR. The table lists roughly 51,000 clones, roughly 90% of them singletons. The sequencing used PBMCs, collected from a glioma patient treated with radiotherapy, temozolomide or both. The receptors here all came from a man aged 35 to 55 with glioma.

The CDR3 nucleotides are TGTGCCAGCAGGACAGTAGCTTATGGCTACACCTTC. It specifies CASRTVAYGYTF. The chain couples TRBV6-4 to TRBJ1-2, with a possible D match to TRBD1 (5 bases). V dropped 6 bases and J dropped 5 bases, with 10 bases sitting between them. This CDR3 is 12 amino acids long. Germline V gene sequence: CDR1 MRHNA, CDR2 SNTAGT.

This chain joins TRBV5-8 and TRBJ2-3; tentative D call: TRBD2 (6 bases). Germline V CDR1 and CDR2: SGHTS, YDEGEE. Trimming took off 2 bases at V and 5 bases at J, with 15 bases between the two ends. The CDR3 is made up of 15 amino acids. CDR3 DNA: TGTGCCAGCAGCTTTGGAACTCCGCGGGGAGATACGCAGTATTTT. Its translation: CASSFGTPRGDTQYF.

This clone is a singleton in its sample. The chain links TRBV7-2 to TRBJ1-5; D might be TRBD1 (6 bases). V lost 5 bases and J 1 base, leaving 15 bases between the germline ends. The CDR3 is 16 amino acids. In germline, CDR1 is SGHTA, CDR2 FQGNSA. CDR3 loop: CASSPADSASNQPQHF. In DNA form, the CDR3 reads TGTGCCAGCAGCCCGGCGGACAGTGCCAGCAATCAGCCCCAGCATTTT.

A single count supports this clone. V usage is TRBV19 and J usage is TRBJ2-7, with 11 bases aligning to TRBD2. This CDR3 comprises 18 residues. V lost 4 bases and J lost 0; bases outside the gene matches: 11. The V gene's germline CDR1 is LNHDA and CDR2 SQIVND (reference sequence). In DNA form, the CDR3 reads TGTGCCAGTAGTACGAGAAGACTAGCGGGAAAAAGCTCCTACGAGCAGTACTTC. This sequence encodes CASSTRRLAGKSSYEQYF.

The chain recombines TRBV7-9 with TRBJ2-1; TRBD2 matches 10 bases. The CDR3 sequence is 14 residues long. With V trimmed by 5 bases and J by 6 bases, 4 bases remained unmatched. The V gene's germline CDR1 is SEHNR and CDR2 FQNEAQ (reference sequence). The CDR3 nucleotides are TGTGCCAGCAGCCCTAGCGGGAGCGGCAATGAGCAGTTCTTC. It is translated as CASSPSGSGNEQFF.

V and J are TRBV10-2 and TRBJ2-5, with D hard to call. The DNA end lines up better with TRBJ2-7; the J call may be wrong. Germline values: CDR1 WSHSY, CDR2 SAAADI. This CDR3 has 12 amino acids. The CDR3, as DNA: TGCGCCAGCAGCTCGAGTGGGCTCGAGCAGTACTTC. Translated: CASSSSGLEQYF.

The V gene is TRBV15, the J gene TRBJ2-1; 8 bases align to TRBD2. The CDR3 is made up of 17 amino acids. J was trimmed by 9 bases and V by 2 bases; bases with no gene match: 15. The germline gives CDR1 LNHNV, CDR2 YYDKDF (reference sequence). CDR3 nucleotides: TGTGCCACCAGCAGAACGTCCGGGACTAGTCGGCCCAGTGAGCAGTTCTTC. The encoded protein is CATSRTSGTSRPSEQFF.

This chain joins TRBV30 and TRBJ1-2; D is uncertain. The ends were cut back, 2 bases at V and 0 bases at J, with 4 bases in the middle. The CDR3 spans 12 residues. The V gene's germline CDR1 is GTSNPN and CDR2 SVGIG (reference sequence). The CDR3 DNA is TGTGCCTGGAGTCTGGCTAACTATGGCTACACCTTC. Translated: CAWSLANYGYTF.

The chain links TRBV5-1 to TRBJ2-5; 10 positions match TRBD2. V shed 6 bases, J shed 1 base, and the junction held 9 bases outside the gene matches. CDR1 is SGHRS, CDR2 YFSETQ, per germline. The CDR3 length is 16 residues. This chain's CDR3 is CASTSNSGRIQETQYF. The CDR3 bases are TGCGCCAGCACTAGCAATAGCGGGAGGATCCAAGAGACCCAGTACTTC. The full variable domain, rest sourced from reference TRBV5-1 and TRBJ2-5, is KAGVTQTPRYLIKTRGQQVTLSCSPISGHRSVSWYQQTPGQGLQFLFEYFSETQRNKGNFPGRFSGRQFSNSRSEMNVSTLELGDSALYLCASTSNSGRIQETQYFGPGTRLLVL.

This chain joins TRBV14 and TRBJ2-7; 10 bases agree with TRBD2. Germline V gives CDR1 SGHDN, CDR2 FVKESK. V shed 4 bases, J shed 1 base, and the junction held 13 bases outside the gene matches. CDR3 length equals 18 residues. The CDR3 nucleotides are TGTGCCAGCAGCCCCACGGGCCGAGGACTAGCGGTTTCCTACGAGCAGTACTTC. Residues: CASSPTGRGLAVSYEQYF.

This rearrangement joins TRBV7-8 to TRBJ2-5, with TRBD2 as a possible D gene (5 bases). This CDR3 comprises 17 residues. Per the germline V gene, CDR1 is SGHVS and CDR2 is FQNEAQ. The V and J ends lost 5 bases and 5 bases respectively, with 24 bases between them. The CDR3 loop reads CASSVYRFTRREETQYF. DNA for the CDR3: TGTGCCAGCAGCGTATACCGATTCACTAGAAGAGAGGAGACCCAGTACTTC.

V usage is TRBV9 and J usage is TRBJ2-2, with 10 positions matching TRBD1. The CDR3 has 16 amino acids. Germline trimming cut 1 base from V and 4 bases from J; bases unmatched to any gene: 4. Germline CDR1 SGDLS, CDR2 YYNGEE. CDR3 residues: CASSVKGTGVTGELFF. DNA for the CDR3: TGTGCCAGCAGCGTAAAAGGGACAGGGGTCACCGGGGAGCTGTTTTTT. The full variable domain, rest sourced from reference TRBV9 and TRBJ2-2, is DSGVTQTPKHLITATGQRVTLRCSPRSGDLSVYWYQQSLDQGLQFLIQYYNGEERAKGNILERFSAQQFPDLHSELNLSSLELGDSALYFCASSVKGTGVTGELFFGEGSRLTVL.

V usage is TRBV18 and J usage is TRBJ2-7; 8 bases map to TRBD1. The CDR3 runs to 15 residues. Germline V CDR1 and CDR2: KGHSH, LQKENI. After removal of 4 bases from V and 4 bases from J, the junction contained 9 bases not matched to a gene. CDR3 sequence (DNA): TGTGCCAGCTCACAAAGCCAGGGGGCGCGGTACGAGCAGTACTTC. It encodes CASSQSQGARYEQYF.

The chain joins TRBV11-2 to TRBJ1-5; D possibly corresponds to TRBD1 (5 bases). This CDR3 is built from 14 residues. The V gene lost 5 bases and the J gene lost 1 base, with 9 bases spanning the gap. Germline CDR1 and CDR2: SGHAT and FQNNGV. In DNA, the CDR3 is TGTGCCAGCAGCCAGGGAAACAGCAATCAGCCCCAGCATTTT. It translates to CASSQGNSNQPQHF.

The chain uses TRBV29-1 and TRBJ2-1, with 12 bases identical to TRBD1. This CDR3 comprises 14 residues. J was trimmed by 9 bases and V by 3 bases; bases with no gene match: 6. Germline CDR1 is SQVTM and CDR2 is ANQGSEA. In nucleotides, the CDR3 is TGCAGCGTTGAGGGGACAGGGGGCATGGGTGAGCAGTTCTTC. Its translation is CSVEGTGGMGEQFF.

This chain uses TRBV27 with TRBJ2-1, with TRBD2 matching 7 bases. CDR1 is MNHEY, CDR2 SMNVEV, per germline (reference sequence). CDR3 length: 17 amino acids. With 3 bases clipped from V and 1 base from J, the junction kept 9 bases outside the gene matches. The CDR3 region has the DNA TGTGCCAGCAGTTTCGGGAGGCGGGAGCTTTCCTACAATGAGCAGTTCTTC. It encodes CASSFGRRELSYNEQFF.

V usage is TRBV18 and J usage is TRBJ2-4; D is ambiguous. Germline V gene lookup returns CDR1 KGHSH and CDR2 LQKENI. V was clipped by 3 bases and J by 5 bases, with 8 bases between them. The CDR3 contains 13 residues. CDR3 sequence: CASSPRNENIQYF. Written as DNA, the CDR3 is TGTGCCAGCTCACCGCGAAATGAAAACATTCAGTACTTC.

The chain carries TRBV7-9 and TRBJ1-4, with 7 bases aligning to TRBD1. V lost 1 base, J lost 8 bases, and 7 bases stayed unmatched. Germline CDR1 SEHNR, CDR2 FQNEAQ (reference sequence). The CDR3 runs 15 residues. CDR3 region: CASSLGQGVSEKLFF. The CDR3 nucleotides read TGTGCCAGCAGCTTAGGACAGGGCGTGAGCGAAAAACTGTTTTTT. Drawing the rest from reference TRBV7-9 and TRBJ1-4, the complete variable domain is DTGVSQNPRHKITKRGQNVTFRCDPISEHNRLYWYRQTLGQGPEFLTYFQNEAQLEKSRLLSDRFSAERPKGSFSTLEIQRTEQGDSAMYLCASSLGQGVSEKLFFGSGTQLSVL.

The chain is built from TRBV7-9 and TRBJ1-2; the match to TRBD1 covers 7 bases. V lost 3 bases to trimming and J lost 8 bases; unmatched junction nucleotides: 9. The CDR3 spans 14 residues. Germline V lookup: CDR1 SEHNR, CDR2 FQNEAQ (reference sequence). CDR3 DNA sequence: TGTGCCAGCAGCTTCAGGGGGATTATGAGGGGCTACACCTTC. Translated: CASSFRGIMRGYTF. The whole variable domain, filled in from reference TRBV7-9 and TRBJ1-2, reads DTGVSQNPRHKITKRGQNVTFRCDPISEHNRLYWYRQTLGQGPEFLTYFQNEAQLEKSRLLSDRFSAERPKGSFSTLEIQRTEQGDSAMYLCASSFRGIMRGYTFGSGTRLTVV.

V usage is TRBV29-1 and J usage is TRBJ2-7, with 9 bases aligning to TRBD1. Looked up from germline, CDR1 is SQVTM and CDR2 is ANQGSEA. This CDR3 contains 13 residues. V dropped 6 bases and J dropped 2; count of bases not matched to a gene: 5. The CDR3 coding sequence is TGCAGCGTCGCTGGACAGGGGCCCTACGAGCAGTACTTC. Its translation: CSVAGQGPYEQYF.

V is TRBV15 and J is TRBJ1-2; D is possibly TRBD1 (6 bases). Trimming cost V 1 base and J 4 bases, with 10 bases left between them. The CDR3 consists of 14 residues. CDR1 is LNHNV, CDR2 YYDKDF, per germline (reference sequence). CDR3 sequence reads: CATSRGAGAYGYTF. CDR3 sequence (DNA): TGTGCCACCAGCAGAGGGGCAGGGGCCTATGGCTACACCTTC.

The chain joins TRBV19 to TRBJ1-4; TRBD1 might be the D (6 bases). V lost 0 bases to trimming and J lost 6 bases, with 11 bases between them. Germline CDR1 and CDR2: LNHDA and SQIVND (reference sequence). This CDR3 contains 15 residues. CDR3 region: CASSIERTAYEKLFF. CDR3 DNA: TGTGCCAGTAGTATAGAGAGGACAGCCTATGAAAAACTGTTTTTT.

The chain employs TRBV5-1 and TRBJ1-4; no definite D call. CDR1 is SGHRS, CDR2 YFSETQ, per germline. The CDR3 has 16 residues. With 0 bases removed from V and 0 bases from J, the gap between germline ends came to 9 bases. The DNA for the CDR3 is TGCGCCAGCAGCTTGGAGTGGGCCACAACTAATGAAAAACTGTTTTTT. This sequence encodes CASSLEWATTNEKLFF.

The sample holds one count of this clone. The CDR3 reads CATSSLGLAGGRNEQFF. For the CDR3, the DNA is TGTGCCACCAGCAGCCTCGGGCTAGCGGGAGGTCGAAATGAGCAGTTCTTC. The V call is TRBV15, the J call TRBJ2-1, with 11 bases lining up with TRBD2. CDR3 size: 17 residues. V lost 3 bases to trimming and J lost 7 bases; unmatched junction nucleotides: 11. Germline CDR1 reads LNHNV; CDR2 reads YYDKDF (reference sequence).

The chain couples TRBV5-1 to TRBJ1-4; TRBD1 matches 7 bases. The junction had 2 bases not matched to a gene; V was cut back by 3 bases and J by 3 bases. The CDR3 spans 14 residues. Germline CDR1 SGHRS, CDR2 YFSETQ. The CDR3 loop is CASSYTGANEKLFF. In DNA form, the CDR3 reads TGCGCCAGCAGCTACACAGGGGCTAATGAAAAACTGTTTTTT.

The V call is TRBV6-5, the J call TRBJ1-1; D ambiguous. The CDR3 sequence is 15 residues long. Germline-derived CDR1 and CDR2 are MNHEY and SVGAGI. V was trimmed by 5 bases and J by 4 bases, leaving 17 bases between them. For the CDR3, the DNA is TGTGCCAGCAGTCCCGACGGACGAGGCGGCACTGAAGCTTTCTTT. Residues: CASSPDGRGGTEAFF.

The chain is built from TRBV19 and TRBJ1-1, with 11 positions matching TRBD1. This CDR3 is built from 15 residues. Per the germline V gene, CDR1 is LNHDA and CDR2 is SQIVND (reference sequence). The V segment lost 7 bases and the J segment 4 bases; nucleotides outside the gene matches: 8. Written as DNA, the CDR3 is TGTGCCAGTAACTCCGGACAGGGGGCGAGCACTGAAGCTTTCTTT. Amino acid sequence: CASNSGQGASTEAFF.

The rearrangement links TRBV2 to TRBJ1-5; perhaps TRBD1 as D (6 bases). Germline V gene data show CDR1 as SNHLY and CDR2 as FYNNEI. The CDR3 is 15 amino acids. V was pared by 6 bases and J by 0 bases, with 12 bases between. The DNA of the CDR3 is TGTGCCAGCAGCAGGACAGCGATTAGCAATCAGCCCCAGCATTTT. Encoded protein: CASSRTAISNQPQHF.

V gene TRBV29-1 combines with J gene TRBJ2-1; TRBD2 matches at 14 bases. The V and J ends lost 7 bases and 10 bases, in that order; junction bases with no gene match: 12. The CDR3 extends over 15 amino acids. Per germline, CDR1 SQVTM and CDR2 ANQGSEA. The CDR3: CSGRRTSGGPGEQFF. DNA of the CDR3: TGCAGCGGACGACGGACTAGCGGGGGGCCGGGGGAGCAGTTCTTC.

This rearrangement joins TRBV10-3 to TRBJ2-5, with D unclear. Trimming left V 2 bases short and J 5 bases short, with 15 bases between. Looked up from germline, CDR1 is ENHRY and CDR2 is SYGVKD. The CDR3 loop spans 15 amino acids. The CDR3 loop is CAISEAAEWPETQYF. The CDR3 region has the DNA TGTGCCATCAGTGAGGCGGCTGAGTGGCCGGAGACCCAGTACTTC.

In nucleotides, the CDR3 is TGTGCTAGTGAATACAGGGATCGGGAGCAGTACTTC. Translating it yields CASEYRDREQYF. J is TRBJ2-7 and V is TRBV12-5; weak D call: TRBD1 (6 bases). The CDR3 extends over 12 amino acids. Germline CDR1 and CDR2: LGHNT and FRNRAP. V shed 7 bases and J shed 7 bases, with 14 bases lying between them.